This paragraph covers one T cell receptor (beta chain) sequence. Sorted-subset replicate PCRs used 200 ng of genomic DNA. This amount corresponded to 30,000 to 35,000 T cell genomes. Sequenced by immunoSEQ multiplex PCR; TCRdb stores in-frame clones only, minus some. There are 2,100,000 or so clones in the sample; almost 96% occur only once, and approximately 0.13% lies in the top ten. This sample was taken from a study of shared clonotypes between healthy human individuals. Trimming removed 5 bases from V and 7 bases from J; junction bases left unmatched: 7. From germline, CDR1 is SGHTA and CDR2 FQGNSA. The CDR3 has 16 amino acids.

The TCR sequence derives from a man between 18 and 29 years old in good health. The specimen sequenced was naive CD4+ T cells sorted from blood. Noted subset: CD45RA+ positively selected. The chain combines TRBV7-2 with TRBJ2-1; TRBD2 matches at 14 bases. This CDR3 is CASSPQTSGRANEQFF. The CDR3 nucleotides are TGTGCCAGCAGCCCACAGACTAGCGGGAGGGCAAATGAGCAGTTCTTC.